This T cell receptor beta chain comes out of a study of shared clonotypes between healthy human individuals. Across the study: CD4 naive and memory got three plates each, CD8 naive two, CD8 memory one.

Only CD45RO-negative cells positively selected for CCR7 counted as naive CD8 cells, so terminally differentiated effector memory CD45RA+ cells were excluded. CDR1 is MDHEN and CDR2 is SYDVKM in the germline V gene. Trimming cost V 0 bases and J 0 bases, with 8 bases left between them. The CDR3 spans 15 residues. Assay runs were performed at deep level. Using immunoSEQ multiplex PCR, the repertoire was profiled, and TCRdb retains in-frame clones only, with some absent. Of around 2,000,000 clones listed, more than 85% were seen once; the top ten hold 1.5% to 2%. The sequence derives from a young man in good health. Some clones in this sample may be carry-over from other donors' samples. Sequencing was carried out using naive CD8+ T cells from PBMCs. The V and J genes are TRBV28 and TRBJ1-1; unclear D gene. DNA for the CDR3: TGTGCCAGCAGTTTATGGGGCGGCTTGAACACTGAAGCTTTCTTT. Translation: CASSLWGGLNTEAFF.